Shown below are 5 T cell receptor beta chains from a single sample sequenced in a study of blood T cell repertoires in COVID-19. TCRdb's copy holds only in-frame clones and misses some; the assay was immunoSEQ multiplex PCR. The sample has approximately 100,000 clones, roughly 86% seen once. Sequences were obtained from peripheral blood. All receptors come from a man aged 45-65 years with acute or convalescent COVID-19.

The rearrangement links TRBV5-8 to TRBJ2-1; the D gene is possibly TRBD2 (6 bases). The CDR3 consists of 15 residues. Germline V gives CDR1 SGHTS, CDR2 YDEGEE. The ends were cut back, 0 bases at V and 2 bases at J, with 9 bases in the middle. Written as DNA, the CDR3 is TGTGCCAGCAGCTTGGGCGGGGTAACCTACAATGAGCAGTTCTTC. The encoded protein is CASSLGGVTYNEQFF.

The genes are TRBV5-5 and TRBJ1-5; no firm D call. Looked up from germline, CDR1 is SGHKS and CDR2 is YYEKEE (reference sequence). Trimming took 4 bases from V and 2 from J, leaving 16 bases between them. The CDR3 consists of 16 residues. The DNA for the CDR3 is TGTGCCAGCAGCCCTTCGCCTCCGCCGGGCAATCAGCCCCAGCATTTT. Translation: CASSPSPPPGNQPQHF.

This chain connects TRBV7-9 to TRBJ1-6; 10 bases are shared with TRBD1. The length of the CDR3 is 16 residues. Per the germline V gene, CDR1 is SEHNR and CDR2 is FQNEAQ (reference sequence). The V segment lost 4 bases and the J segment 9 bases; nucleotides outside the gene matches: 9. CDR3 nucleotide sequence: TGTGCCAGCAGCTCTTCGACCGGGACAGGGGTTTCACCCCTCCACTTT. Protein sequence: CASSSSTGTGVSPLHF.

The chain uses TRBV4-2 and TRBJ2-3, with TRBD2 identical over 11 bases. Trimming cost V 1 base and J 5 bases; bases outside gene matches: 5. CDR1 is LGHNA and CDR2 is YNFKEQ in the germline V gene. The length of the CDR3 is 16 residues. This CDR3 reads CASSQATSGMGDTQYF. The DNA of the CDR3 is TGTGCCAGCAGCCAAGCGACTAGCGGGATGGGAGATACGCAGTATTTT.

The chain carries TRBV6-1 and TRBJ1-3; 9 positions agree with TRBD1. The CDR3 consists of 17 residues. The V gene end was trimmed by 4 bases and the J gene end by 0 bases; junction bases not matched to a gene: 7. Germline V gives CDR1 MNHNS, CDR2 SASEGT. The CDR3 DNA reads TGTGCCAGCAGTGCTTATGGGACAGGGAACTCTGGAAACACCATATATTTT. Its translation is CASSAYGTGNSGNTIYF.